This TCR beta chain derives from a study of OX40 agonist ivuxolimab in advanced cancers. Study details: Hepatocellular carcinoma, melanoma, renal cell or head and neck cancer was diagnosed in the dose-escalation patients.

Germline V CDR1 and CDR2: SGHDN, FVKESK. This CDR3 has 13 amino acids. The germline V and J ends were trimmed by 2 bases and 0 bases, with 4 bases remaining between them. Systemic immunosuppression or a history of autoimmune disease excluded patients. A remark on this clone: Its antigen is not identified.

This table comes from immunoSEQ multiplex PCR, and its TCRdb copy is limited to in-frame clones, with some not included. The table records about 77,000 clones, approximately 85% of them present only once. Study-level points and caveats: Also present in some nonresponders was a low level of normalized T-cell clonal expansion.

This TCR was sampled from an adult with an advanced solid tumor such as melanoma, head and neck, liver or kidney cancer. The input for sequencing was CD4+ or CD8+ T cells sorted from blood, taken in a trial of the OX40 agonist ivuxolimab. The chain uses TRBV14 and TRBJ1-1; D remains unclear. CDR3 loop: CASSQIMNTEAFF. CDR3 bases: TGTGCCAGCAGCCAAATTATGAACACTGAAGCTTTCTTT.